These T cell receptor beta chains were read from a single sample in a study of vaccination and CD4 T cells after COVID-19. TCRdb reprocessed the PCR reads via MiXCR and lists one record per CDR3 protein. The profile shows over 11,000 distinct CDR3 sequences, roughly 54% of them singletons. Antigen specificity for these receptors is unknown. Specimen: CD4+ T cells from blood, cultured in vitro, collected before SARS-CoV-2 vaccination. The receptors here all came from a human donor who had recovered from COVID-19. Both conserved end residues are part of each CDR3. A D gene is named only where the DNA matches it firmly. A row's size may be missing; if present it is once, few, many or a size class.

V gene,clone size,D gene,J gene,CDR3 DNA,CDR3 protein
TRBV25-1,few,TRBD1,TRBJ1-6,TGTGCCAGCAGTGAGGGACAGGGTGATAATTCACCCCTCCACTTT,CASSEGQGDNSPLHF
TRBV24-1,-,-,TRBJ2-3,TGTGCCACCAGGTCATATAGCACAGATACGCAGTATTTT,CATRSYSTDTQYF
TRBV2,-,TRBD1,TRBJ1-1,TGTGCCAGCATTAGCCAGGGGGCGTCCACTGAAGCTTTCTTT,CASISQGASTEAFF
TRBV20-1,-,TRBD2,TRBJ2-2,TGCAGTGCTAGACGGACTAGCGGGACCCCGGGCACCGGGGAGCTGTTTTTT,CSARRTSGTPGTGELFF
TRBV2,few,TRBD1,TRBJ1-6,TGTGCCAGCAGTCCACAGGGGGTTTCACCCCTCCACTTT,CASSPQGVSPLHF
TRBV6-1,-,TRBD2,TRBJ2-3,TGTGCCAGCAGACTAGCGGGGTCTCGCACAGATACGCAGTATTTT,CASRLAGSRTDTQYF
TRBV20-1,-,TRBD2,TRBJ2-7,TGCAGTGCTCGTAGGGGGACTAGCGGCTATGAGGGCTACGAGCAGTACTTC,CSARRGTSGYEGYEQYF
TRBV15,-,TRBD2,TRBJ2-7,TGTGCCACCAGCAGAGATGAAGGGACTAGCGGGAGGAACTACGAGCAGTACTTC,CATSRDEGTSGRNYEQYF
TRBV5-1,-,TRBD1,TRBJ1-1,TGCGCCAGCAGCTCTGGGACAGGTCGAATCAAGGGAGCTTTCTTT,CASSSGTGRIKGAFF
TRBV11-3,-,-,TRBJ1-3,TGTGCCAGCAGCTTTACGACAGTCTCTGGAAACACCATATATTTT,CASSFTTVSGNTIYF